The entry below describes one T cell receptor (beta chain). Its antigen is still unknown. The sample is drawn from a study of cytomegalovirus exposure and HLA in healthy donors. Study information: Early on, a data release was issued that held roughly 86 million unique TCRs from HLA-typed donors.

Primers included in the PCR were 60 Vbeta and 13 Jbeta primers. How the authors handled the data: Later, tens of millions of unique TCR beta chains were counted in an analysis, and around 11 million of them were shared. The assay was immunoSEQ multiplex PCR, and TCRdb's table has in-frame clones only and misses some. V, J and clone size reflect that table, while D and trimming were determined from the DNA. The sample contains some 190,000 clones, roughly four fifths of which appear only once. Study outcomes and limitations: On later analysis, the bulk of CMV-associated TCR beta chains appeared to be HLA-restricted.

The CDR3 has 15 amino acids. V lost 4 bases, J lost 6 bases, and 10 bases stayed unmatched. CDR1 is SGDLS, CDR2 YYNGEE, per germline. The clonotype comes from a woman aged 25 to 45 in good health and CMV-seropositive. The sequenced material came from PBMCs. The chain combines TRBV9 with TRBJ1-1, with TRBD1 identical over 9 bases. The CDR3 coding sequence is TGTGCCAGCAGCTCAGCCGGGACAGGGCTCGCTGAAGCTTTCTTT. Amino acid sequence: CASSSAGTGLAEAFF.